These 18 T cell receptor beta chains were all obtained from the same sample, sequenced in a study of cytomegalovirus exposure and HLA in healthy donors (TCRdb year 2017). The library was built by means of the immunoSEQ multiplex PCR assay. A mixture of 60 forward primers for TCR Vbeta segments and 13 reverse primers for TCR Jbeta segments was used in the multiplex PCR. TCRdb retrieved this table from immuneACCESS and kept in-frame rearrangements only. Not all clones are present; in checked studies, unresolved V genes account for under half, and no reason is known for the remainder. The sample table lists 150,000 to 200,000 clones, roughly three quarters of them with a count of one. Of the sample, about 9.6% is held by the ten largest clones. Sequencing used PBMCs. The receptor source for this set is a man aged 18-30 years in good health and CMV-seropositive.

The J gene is TRBJ1-2, the V gene TRBV19; no firm D call. Germline V CDR1 and CDR2: LNHDA, SQIVND (reference sequence). The CDR3 is 15 residues long. V was cut by 3 bases and J by 6 bases, with 17 bases left in between. CDR3 loop: CASSMISAGLDGYTF. For the CDR3, the DNA is TGTGCCAGTAGTATGATCTCGGCGGGCCTTGATGGCTACACCTTC.

The rearrangement uses TRBV6-5 and TRBJ1-2; no clear D gene. CDR3 size: 14 residues. Germline CDR1 is MNHEY and CDR2 is SVGAGI. Trimming stripped 5 bases from V and 2 bases from J, with 12 bases between. The CDR3 DNA reads TGTGCCAGCAGTGCCGTTTCGGAGAACTATGGCTACACCTTC. Its translation is CASSAVSENYGYTF.

This clone was seen a handful of times. V gene TRBV6-1 combines with J gene TRBJ2-3; TRBD2 matches 8 bases. The CDR3 loop spans 15 amino acids. Losses at the gene ends were 2 bases for V and 5 bases for J; bases not matched to a gene: 6. Germline assignment: CDR1 MNHNS and CDR2 SASEGT. CDR3 amino acids: CASSEPRGVQDTQYF. In DNA form, the CDR3 reads TGTGCCAGCAGTGAACCGCGGGGGGTCCAAGATACGCAGTATTTT.

The V call is TRBV6-5, the J call TRBJ1-3; unclear D gene. This CDR3 region has 12 residues. Germline V gives CDR1 MNHEY, CDR2 SVGAGI. V was shortened by 6 bases and J by 0 bases, with 3 bases between the two germline ends. For the CDR3, the DNA is TGTGCCAGCAGGAGCTCTGGAAACACCATATATTTT. Its protein product is CASRSSGNTIYF.

The chain is built from TRBV7-9 and TRBJ1-5; 8 bases line up with TRBD1. This CDR3 has 17 amino acids. Looked up from germline, CDR1 is SEHNR and CDR2 is FQNEAQ (reference sequence). Germline trimming cut 1 base from V and 3 bases from J; bases unmatched to any gene: 8. CDR3: CASSLERTGRDNQPQHF. CDR3 nucleotides: TGTGCCAGCAGCTTAGAAAGGACAGGGAGAGACAATCAGCCCCAGCATTTT.

The chain couples TRBV9 to TRBJ2-5, with 7 bases lining up with TRBD2. The CDR3 sequence is 15 residues long. The germline gives CDR1 SGDLS, CDR2 YYNGEE. V trimming: 2 bases; J trimming: 4 bases; junction bases outside the gene matches: 8. In nucleotides, the CDR3 is TGTGCCAGCAGCGTTGGCGGGGGAATTGGAGAGACCCAGTACTTC. Its protein is CASSVGGGIGETQYF.

The chain employs TRBV6-5 and TRBJ1-5; the D gene is possibly TRBD1 (6 bases). CDR1 and CDR2 (germline): MNHEY, SVGAGI. V was shortened by 6 bases and J by 2 bases, with 11 bases between the two germline ends. The CDR3 is 14 residues long. CDR3 in amino acids: CASSLRTGNQPQHF. The DNA for the CDR3 is TGTGCCAGCAGCTTAAGGACAGGCAATCAGCCCCAGCATTTT.

The CDR3 DNA sequence: TGTGCCAGCATTGGTCAGGGCTCCTACGAGCAGTACTTC. This gives the protein CASIGQGSYEQYF. The rearrangement joins TRBV6-5 to TRBJ2-7; maybe TRBD1 (5 bases). V was clipped by 7 bases and J by 0 bases, with 10 bases between them. The CDR3 sequence is 13 residues long. Germline V gene data show CDR1 as MNHEY and CDR2 as SVGAGI.

To note about this clone: The conserved closing phenylalanine or tryptophan is absent in this CDR3, likely reflecting a read error. V and J are TRBV19 and TRBJ1-2; 10 bases are shared with TRBD1. CDR3 length: 15 residues. The trim removed 5 bases at V and 3 bases at J, leaving 6 bases unmatched. Per the germline V gene, CDR1 is LNHDA and CDR2 is SQIVND (reference sequence). CDR3 in amino acids: CASSPRTGGDYGYTL. For the CDR3, the DNA is TGTGCCAGTAGTCCACGGACAGGGGGAGACTATGGCTACACCCTC.

This chain uses TRBV30 with TRBJ2-6; 7 nucleotides agree with TRBD1. Germline-derived CDR1 and CDR2 are GTSNPN and SVGIG (reference sequence). This CDR3 spans 15 amino acids. V lost 7 bases and J lost 4; bases outside the gene matches: 10. CDR3 coding DNA: TGTGCCTACTCCAAGGGGGCGCAAGGGGCCAACGTCCTGACTTTC. It codes for CAYSKGAQGANVLTF.

Comment on this clone: Mismatch with germline at one junction end may stem from a read error. CDR3 sequence: CSSSLTSTGTGANVLTF. In DNA form, the CDR3 reads TGTTCCAGCAGCTTAACCTCGACAGGCACTGGGGCCAACGTCCTGACTTTC. The V gene is TRBV7-9, the J gene TRBJ2-6, with D possibly matching TRBD1 (6 bases). The CDR3 is 17 amino acids. Germline lookup yields CDR1 SEHNR and CDR2 FQNEAQ (reference sequence).

The rearrangement links TRBV2 to TRBJ2-3; no firm D call. Germline V gene lookup returns CDR1 SNHLY and CDR2 FYNNEI. V was cut by 5 bases and J by 5 bases, with 5 bases left in between. The CDR3 extends over 11 amino acids. The CDR3, as DNA: TGTGCCAGCAGTTCAGTAGATACGCAGTATTTT. It encodes CASSSVDTQYF.

The chain recombines TRBV7-2 with TRBJ2-7; D is ambiguous. Germline-derived CDR1 and CDR2 are SGHTA and FQGNSA. Trimming pared 3 bases from V and 3 bases from J, leaving 12 bases between. This CDR3 comprises 14 residues. The CDR3 DNA is TGTGCCAGCAGCTTCTCCCCAGTCAGCTACGAGCAGTACTTC. As protein: CASSFSPVSYEQYF.

This chain links TRBV9 with TRBJ2-1, with D maybe TRBD2 (5 bases). The length of the CDR3 is 16 residues. The germline CDR1 and CDR2 sequences are SGDLS and YYNGEE. The V and J ends lost 0 bases and 6 bases respectively, with 16 bases between them. CDR3 nucleotide sequence: TGTGCCAGCAGCGTAGGCTCGAGCGGAGCTATCAATGAGCAGTTCTTC. The encoded protein is CASSVGSSGAINEQFF. Supplemented by reference TRBV9 and TRBJ2-1, the full variable domain reads DSGVTQTPKHLITATGQRVTLRCSPRSGDLSVYWYQQSLDQGLQFLIQYYNGEERAKGNILERFSAQQFPDLHSELNLSSLELGDSALYFCASSVGSSGAINEQFFGPGTRLTVL.

This clone was seen only a few times. CDR3: CASSRTGESHGYTF. The DNA for the CDR3 is TGCGCCAGCAGCCGTACCGGGGAATCTCATGGCTACACCTTC. The chain recombines TRBV4-1 with TRBJ1-2; D call uncertain. This CDR3 comprises 14 residues. Germline lookup yields CDR1 MGHRA and CDR2 YSYEKL. V was trimmed by 4 bases and J by 6 bases, leaving 15 bases between them.

This clone occurred once. J is TRBJ2-3 and V is TRBV7-9; 12 nucleotides line up with TRBD2. V gave up 5 bases and J gave up 4 bases; unmatched junction bases: 4. The CDR3 covers 15 residues. Germline V gene lookup returns CDR1 SEHNR and CDR2 FQNEAQ (reference sequence). CDR3 coding DNA: TGTGCCAGCAGCCCACTAGCGGGGGGACCAGATACGCAGTATTTT. Its translation: CASSPLAGGPDTQYF.

This clone has a handful of counts. V and J are TRBV6-1 and TRBJ2-1; perhaps TRBD2 as D (5 bases). The CDR3 contains 16 residues. Germline CDR1 and CDR2: MNHNS and SASEGT. V was trimmed by 1 base and J by 3 bases, leaving 13 bases between them. DNA for the CDR3: TGTGCCAGCAGTGAAGTTCTACGGGGAGACTACAATGAGCAGTTCTTC. Translation: CASSEVLRGDYNEQFF.

This rearrangement joins TRBV7-9 to TRBJ1-5; 10 bases agree with TRBD1. V lost 4 bases, J lost 3 bases, and 6 bases stayed unmatched. The CDR3 runs to 16 residues. Germline CDR1 is SEHNR and CDR2 is FQNEAQ (reference sequence). The CDR3 DNA follows: TGTGCCAGCAGCTCAGGGACAGGGGCTTTCAATCAGCCCCAGCATTTT. Translation: CASSSGTGAFNQPQHF.